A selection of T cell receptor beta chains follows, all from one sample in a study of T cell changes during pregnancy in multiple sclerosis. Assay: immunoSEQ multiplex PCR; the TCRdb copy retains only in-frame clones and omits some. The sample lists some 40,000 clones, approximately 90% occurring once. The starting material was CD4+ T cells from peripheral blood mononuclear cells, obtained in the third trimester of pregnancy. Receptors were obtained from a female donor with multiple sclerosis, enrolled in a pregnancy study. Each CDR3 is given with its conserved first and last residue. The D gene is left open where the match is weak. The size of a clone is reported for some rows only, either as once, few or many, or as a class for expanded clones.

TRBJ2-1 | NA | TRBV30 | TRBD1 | TGTGCCTGGGCCACGGGACAGGGGTCCTACAATGAGCAGTTCTTC | CAWATGQGSYNEQFF
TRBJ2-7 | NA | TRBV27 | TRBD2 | TGTGCCAGCAGAGCGCTAGCGGAGGACTCCTACGAGCAGTACTTC | CASRALAEDSYEQYF
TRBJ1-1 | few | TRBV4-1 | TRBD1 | TGCGCCAGCAGCCACGGGACAGGGGAAACTGAAGCTTTCTTT | CASSHGTGETEAFF
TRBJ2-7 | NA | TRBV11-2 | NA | TGTGCCAGCAGCTTAGAGGTCGGCTCCTACGAGCAGTACTTC | CASSLEVGSYEQYF
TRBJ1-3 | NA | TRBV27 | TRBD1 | TGTGCCAGCAGTTTCGACAGGGGAAGTAACACCATATATTTT | CASSFDRGSNTIYF
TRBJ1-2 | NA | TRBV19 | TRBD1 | TGTGCCAGTAGTTCCTTGGGGACAGGGAGTTTTGGCTACACCTTC | CASSSLGTGSFGYTF
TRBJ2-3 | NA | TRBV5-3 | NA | TGTGCCAGAAGCAAGGCCAGCAGCGGCACAGATACGCAGTATTTT | CARSKASSGTDTQYF
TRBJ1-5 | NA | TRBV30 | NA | TGTGCCTGGAGTGTGGCAGGGTATCAGCCCCAGCATTTT | CAWSVAGYQPQHF
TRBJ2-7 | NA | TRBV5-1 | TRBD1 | TGCGCCAGCAGCCCGGGACAGGCAAACGAGCAGTACTTC | CASSPGQANEQYF
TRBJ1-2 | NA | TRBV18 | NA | TGTGCCAGCTCACCTACCGGGACATCTGTTGGCTACACCTTC | CASSPTGTSVGYTF
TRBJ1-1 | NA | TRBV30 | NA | TGTGCCTGGAGGAAAGACAGACTTAACACTGAAGCTTTCTTT | CAWRKDRLNTEAFF
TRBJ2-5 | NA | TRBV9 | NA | TGTGCCAGCAGCAAACGGCAAGAGACCCAGTACTTC | CASSKRQETQYF
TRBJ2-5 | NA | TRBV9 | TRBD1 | TGTGCCAGCAGCTCCCGGGACAGGGGAGTAGTGGAGGAGACCCAGTACTTC | CASSSRDRGVVEETQYF
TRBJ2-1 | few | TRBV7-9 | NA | TGTGCCAGCAGCTTATTTCCGGGAGTGGTTGAGCAGTTCTTC | CASSLFPGVVEQFF
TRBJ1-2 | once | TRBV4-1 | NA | TGCGCCAGCAGCTATCAAACCGGGGGCTACACCTTC | CASSYQTGGYTF
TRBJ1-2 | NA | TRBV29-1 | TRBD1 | TGCAGCGTTTCCAGGGGGCGCGATGGCTACACCTTC | CSVSRGRDGYTF
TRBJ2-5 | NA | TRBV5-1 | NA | TGCGCCAGCAGCTTGACGGGAGAGCAAGAGACCCAGTACTTC | CASSLTGEQETQYF
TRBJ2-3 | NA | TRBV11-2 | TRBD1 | TGTGCCAGCAGCACTTACAGGGGGCCTGCAGATACGCAGTATTTT | CASSTYRGPADTQYF
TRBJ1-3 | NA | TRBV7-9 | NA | TGTGCCAGCAGCTTAGGCAGGGGAGGGGGTTACTCTGGAAACACCATATATTTT | CASSLGRGGGYSGNTIYF
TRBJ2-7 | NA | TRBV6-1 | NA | TGTGCCACCGACAGAGTCTCCTACGAGCAGTACTTC | CATDRVSYEQYF
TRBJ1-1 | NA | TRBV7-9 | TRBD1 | TGTGCCAGCGGCGGACAGGGGAGGACTGAAGCTTTCTTT | CASGGQGRTEAFF
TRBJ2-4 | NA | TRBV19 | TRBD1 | TGTGCCAGTAAGAGTTGGGACAGGGATCACATTCAGTACTTC | CASKSWDRDHIQYF
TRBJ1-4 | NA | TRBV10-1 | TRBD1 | TGCGCCAGCAGCACAGGGGATCGGGAAAAACTGTTTTTT | CASSTGDREKLFF
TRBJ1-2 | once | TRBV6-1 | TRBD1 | TGTGCCAGCAGTGAAAGGGAGACAGGGTTCTTCAACGGCTACACCTTC | CASSERETGFFNGYTF
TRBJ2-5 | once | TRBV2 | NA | TGTGCCAGCAGTGAAGCGCGGGGTCGAGAGACCCAGTACTTC | CASSEARGRETQYF
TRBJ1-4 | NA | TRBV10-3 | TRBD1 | TGTGCCATCAGCAGACAGGGGGCAACTAATGAAAAACTGTTTTTT | CAISRQGATNEKLFF
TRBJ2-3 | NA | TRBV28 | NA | TGTGCCAGCAGTTTGCCGGGAGCAGTAGATACGCAGTATTTT | CASSLPGAVDTQYF
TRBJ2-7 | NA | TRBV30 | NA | TGTGCCTGGAGTTGGGCGAGCTCGAACTCCTACGAGCAGTACTTC | CAWSWASSNSYEQYF
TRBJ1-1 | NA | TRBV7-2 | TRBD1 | TGTGCCAGCAGTTTGAGGGGGCAGGGAGCTTTCTTT | CASSLRGQGAFF
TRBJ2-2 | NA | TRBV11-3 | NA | TGTGCCAGCAGCCCAGGGGCCGGGGAGCTGTTTTTT | CASSPGAGELFF
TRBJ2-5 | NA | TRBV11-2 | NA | TGTGCCAGCAGCCCGCAGGTGGCTACCCCAGAGACCCAGTACTTC | CASSPQVATPETQYF
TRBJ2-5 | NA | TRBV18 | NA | TGTGCCAGCTCACCCCCAACAGGGACCCAAGAGACCCAGTACTTC | CASSPPTGTQETQYF
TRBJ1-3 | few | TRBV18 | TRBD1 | TGTGCCAGCTCACCCCTGACAGGGAGCTCTGGAAACACCATATATTTT | CASSPLTGSSGNTIYF
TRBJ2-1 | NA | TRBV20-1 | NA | TGCAGTGCGGCTCAGAAAAATGAGCAGTTCTTC | CSAAQKNEQFF
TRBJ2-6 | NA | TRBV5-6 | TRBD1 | TGTGCCAGCAGCCCCTTGGGACAGGGGACGCGGGGGGCCAACGTCCTGACTTTC | CASSPLGQGTRGANVLTF
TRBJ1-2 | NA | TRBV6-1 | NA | TGTGCCAGTCGGGGGGGGTTTGGCTACACCTTC | CASRGGFGYTF
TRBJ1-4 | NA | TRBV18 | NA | TGTGCCAGCTCACCAATCACGACAGTTCCTATCGGCCCGAATGAAAAACTGTTTTTT | CASSPITTVPIGPNEKLFF
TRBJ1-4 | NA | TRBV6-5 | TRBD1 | TGTGCCAGCAGTATGGACAGGGCCGAAAAACTGTTTTTT | CASSMDRAEKLFF
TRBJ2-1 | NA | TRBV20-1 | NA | TGCAGTGCGTACGGGGATGAGCAGTTCTTC | CSAYGDEQFF
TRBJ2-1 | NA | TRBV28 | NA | TGTGCCAGCACCCTACCCGCCGGGACAGAGCAGTTCTTC | CASTLPAGTEQFF